The next 19 T cell receptor beta chains were all read from a single sample in a study of blood T cells in healthy people across ages. PCR was performed a second time for about 7 to 12 cycles using a sample-barcoded 5' primer and a J-beta primer mix. One entry per CDR3 protein, called by TCRdb with MiXCR from the 5' RACE reads. Of more than 1 million distinct CDR3 sequences in the sample, roughly 45% were seen once. Sequencing input: blood. These receptors all stem from a woman aged 55-69 years in good health.

This clonotype was picked up a small number of times. The V gene is TRBV20-1, the J gene TRBJ1-1; D call uncertain. This CDR3 contains 13 residues. Trimming removed 6 bases at V and 1 base at J, with 12 bases between. Germline CDR1 DFQATT, CDR2 SNEGSKA (reference sequence). The CDR3 protein is CSARRVANTEAFF. The DNA of the CDR3 is TGCAGTGCCCGGCGGGTGGCGAACACTGAAGCTTTCTTT.

The chain is built from TRBV6-6 and TRBJ2-1; possible D gene TRBD1, 5 bases. The CDR3 runs to 17 residues. Trimming removed 4 bases from V and 0 bases from J, with 16 bases in between. Germline loops: CDR1 MNHNY, CDR2 SVGAGI (reference sequence). CDR3 DNA sequence: TGTGCCAGCAGTTTCTCTTTGACAGTCAGCTCCTACAATGAGCAGTTCTTC. Amino acids: CASSFSLTVSSYNEQFF.

This clonotype was counted only a few times. The chain couples TRBV20-1 to TRBJ2-7; 9 bases are a match to TRBD2. From germline, CDR1 is DFQATT and CDR2 SNEGSKA (reference sequence). J was trimmed by 2 bases and V by 2 bases; bases with no gene match: 10. CDR3 size: 16 residues. The DNA of the CDR3 is TGCAGTGCTAGAAACAGCGCTAGCGGGACAACCTACGAGCAGTACTTC. As protein: CSARNSASGTTYEQYF.

For this clonotype: Sequence at one end of the junction differs from germline and may be a read error. The genes are TRBV12-3 or TRBV12-4 and TRBJ2-5; the match to TRBD2 covers 14 bases. The CDR3 covers 16 residues. The CDR3 DNA sequence: TGTGCCAGCACTAGAGGGACTAGCGGGGGCCAAGAGACCCAGTGCTTC. Residues: CASTRGTSGGQETQCF.

The chain carries TRBV5-1 and TRBJ2-1; 9 positions match TRBD1. The ends lost 7 bases at V and 7 bases at J; junction bases unmatched: 12. Looked up from germline, CDR1 is SGHRS and CDR2 is YFSETQ. The CDR3 has 15 residues. This chain's CDR3 is CASRQGGLGTNEQFF. The CDR3 DNA is TGCGCCAGCCGACAGGGGGGGTTGGGGACTAATGAGCAGTTCTTC.

This clonotype was counted once. V usage is TRBV11-2 and J usage is TRBJ2-5; TRBD1 agrees at 9 bases. After removal of 1 base from V and 2 bases from J, the junction contained 8 bases not matched to a gene. The germline gives CDR1 SGHAT, CDR2 FQNNGV. This CDR3 is built from 17 residues. The CDR3 nucleotides read TGTGCCAGCAGCTTAGGGGCAACAGGGGGCCGGCAAGAGACCCAGTACTTC. Amino acids: CASSLGATGGRQETQYF.

V gene TRBV7-9 combines with J gene TRBJ1-2; unclear D gene. V lost 7 bases, J lost 5 bases, and 17 bases lay in between. Germline CDR1 is SEHNR and CDR2 is FQNEAQ (reference sequence). The CDR3 loop spans 14 amino acids. The CDR3 loop reads CASTQPGGSYGYTF. The CDR3 DNA reads as TGTGCCAGCACCCAACCCGGCGGCTCTTATGGCTACACCTTC.

This clonotype was recorded a few times. This rearrangement joins TRBV29-1 to TRBJ2-3, with 8 nucleotides matching TRBD2. The ends lost 0 bases at V and 0 bases at J; junction bases unmatched: 5. The germline V gene has CDR1 SQVTM and CDR2 ANQGSEA. The CDR3 extends over 16 amino acids. Written as DNA, the CDR3 is TGCAGCGTTGAAGATCCTAGCGGGCAGAGCACAGATACGCAGTATTTT. This encodes CSVEDPSGQSTDTQYF.

V usage is TRBV20-1 and J usage is TRBJ2-7; TRBD2 aligns across 10 bases. CDR1 and CDR2 (germline): DFQATT, SNEGSKA (reference sequence). This CDR3 spans 14 amino acids. The V and J ends lost 6 bases and 9 bases, in that order; junction bases with no gene match: 14. CDR3 coding DNA: TGCAGTGCATCAACCCTAGCGGGAGCGGGGGGGCAGTACTTC. It yields the protein CSASTLAGAGGQYF.

The chain couples TRBV10-2 to TRBJ2-7; D call uncertain. Germline-derived CDR1 and CDR2 are WSHSY and SAAADI. Trimming took off 6 bases at V and 7 bases at J, with 10 bases between the two ends. The CDR3 sequence is 11 residues long. The CDR3 loop reads CASSPAGEQYF. The CDR3 DNA reads as TGCGCCAGCAGCCCCGCCGGGGAGCAGTACTTC.

The chain is built from TRBV5-6 and TRBJ2-7, with 10 bases matching TRBD2. Germline V gene lookup returns CDR1 SGHDT and CDR2 YYEEEE. CDR3 length: 16 residues. V shed 0 bases, J shed 2 bases, and the junction held 5 bases outside the gene matches. CDR3 nucleotides: TGTGCCAGCAGCTTGGGCGGGACTAGCGAAGCCTACGAGCAGTACTTC. It yields the protein CASSLGGTSEAYEQYF.

This clonotype was recorded a few times. This may be a read error: a much more frequent sequence differs by one nucleotide. Here the CDR3 reads CASRQTSYEQYF. The CDR3 nucleotides are TGTGCCAGCAGGCAGACCTCCTACGAGCAGTACTTC. This chain uses TRBV6-1 with TRBJ2-7, with D unresolved. The V gene lost 6 bases and the J gene lost 0 bases, with 6 bases spanning the gap. The germline CDR1 and CDR2 sequences are MNHNS and SASEGT. The CDR3 runs to 12 residues.

Remarks on this clonotype: A junction end diverges from the germline sequence, so it may reflect a read error. The genes are TRBV7-9 and TRBJ2-7; 8 bases are shared with TRBD2. The CDR3 has 14 residues. Germline-derived CDR1 and CDR2 are SEHNR and FQNEAQ (reference sequence). CDR3 sequence reads: CACSSDSGTYEQYF. The CDR3 DNA sequence: TGTGCCTGCAGTTCCGATAGCGGGACCTACGAGCAGTACTTC.

This rearrangement joins TRBV5-6 to TRBJ1-5; D gene uncertain. The germline V gene has CDR1 SGHDT and CDR2 YYEEEE. CDR3 length: 12 amino acids. The V gene lost 4 bases and the J gene lost 6 bases, with 8 bases spanning the gap. DNA for the CDR3: TGTGCCAGCAGCCCCAGTATTCAGCCCCAGCATTTT. Protein product: CASSPSIQPQHF.

The chain employs TRBV7-9 and TRBJ2-1, with D perhaps TRBD1 or TRBD2 (5 bases each). This CDR3 has 17 residues. V was clipped by 0 bases and J by 7 bases, with 19 bases between them. Germline CDR1 reads SEHNR; CDR2 reads FQNEAQ (reference sequence). The CDR3 loop reads CASSLAPGGSKKNEQFF. CDR3 bases: TGTGCCAGCAGCTTAGCCCCTGGGGGAAGTAAGAAGAATGAGCAGTTCTTC.

This clonotype was seen a few times. The J gene is TRBJ2-1, the V gene TRBV20-1; 7 nucleotides align to TRBD1. This CDR3 spans 15 amino acids. Germline loops: CDR1 DFQATT, CDR2 SNEGSKA (reference sequence). Losses at the gene ends were 3 bases for V and 8 bases for J; bases not matched to a gene: 13. The CDR3 sequence: CSASDGDSDRDEQFF. CDR3 sequence (DNA): TGCAGTGCTAGCGATGGGGACAGCGATCGGGATGAGCAGTTCTTC.

J is TRBJ2-1 and V is TRBV20-1; TRBD2 matches 7 bases. V trimming: 6 bases; J trimming: 6 bases; junction bases outside the gene matches: 14. The CDR3 runs 15 residues. The V gene's germline CDR1 is DFQATT and CDR2 SNEGSKA (reference sequence). DNA for the CDR3: TGCAGTGCGCCGTTACGGGGGAGGGCCCCCAATGAGCAGTTCTTC. Residues: CSAPLRGRAPNEQFF.

This clonotype was observed many times. The chain recombines TRBV6-1 with TRBJ2-5, with D hard to call. This CDR3 region has 13 residues. CDR1 is MNHNS, CDR2 SASEGT, per germline. Deletions cut 1 base from V and 4 bases from J, with 7 bases between. CDR3 bases: TGTGCCAGCAGTGAAGGTATCCGAGAGACCCAGTACTTC. It translates to CASSEGIRETQYF.

In this sample, this clonotype turned up a few times. The J gene is TRBJ2-1, the V gene TRBV7-2; TRBD1 is a possible D gene (6 bases). Trimming left V 1 base short and J 10 bases short, with 17 bases between. CDR3 length: 15 amino acids. The V gene's germline CDR1 is SGHTA and CDR2 FQGNSA. CDR3 loop: CASSLELRVGAEQFF. CDR3 nucleotide sequence: TGTGCCAGCAGCTTAGAACTGCGGGTGGGGGCAGAGCAGTTCTTC.